The 15 T cell receptor beta chains below come from one sample, sequenced in a study of T-cell reconstitution after alpha-beta-depleted transplantation in children. Unique molecular identifiers featured in how the TCRbeta library was prepared. MiXCR was run by TCRdb on the PCR reads, yielding one entry per CDR3 protein. The sample has 400,000 to 450,000 distinct CDR3 sequences, 43% seen once. This specimen consisted of PBMCs, obtained before TCRalphabeta/CD19-depleted stem cell transplant. These receptors were obtained from a girl aged 2 to 9 with aplastic anemia, due to receive a stem cell transplant.

This clonotype was counted only a few times. V usage is TRBV27 and J usage is TRBJ2-1; D possibly matches TRBD1 or TRBD2 (5 bases each). The CDR3 contains 16 residues. Trimming took 6 bases from V and 2 from J, leaving 17 bases between them. The V gene's germline CDR1 is MNHEY and CDR2 SMNVEV (reference sequence). The CDR3 loop is CASRDVSREPYNEQFF. DNA for the CDR3: TGTGCCAGCAGAGACGTTAGCAGGGAGCCCTACAATGAGCAGTTCTTC.

The chain employs TRBV20-1 and TRBJ2-7, with D unresolved. Trimming took 1 base from V and 1 from J, leaving 14 bases between them. Germline CDR1 reads DFQATT; CDR2 reads SNEGSKA (reference sequence). This CDR3 is 15 amino acids long. This CDR3 is CSARGFPAESYEQYF. As DNA, the CDR3 is TGCAGTGCTAGAGGCTTTCCGGCAGAATCCTACGAGCAGTACTTC.

This chain uses TRBV5-1 with TRBJ2-2; D may match TRBD1 or TRBD2 (5 bases each). The CDR3 is made up of 14 amino acids. Trimming stripped 2 bases from V and 5 bases from J, with 10 bases between. Germline lookup yields CDR1 SGHRS and CDR2 YFSETQ. CDR3 in DNA: TGCGCCAGCAGCTTTGAGGGGAGAACCGGGGAGCTGTTTTTT. Encoded protein: CASSFEGRTGELFF.

The sample holds a few counts of this clonotype. The rearrangement uses TRBV20-1 and TRBJ2-1; TRBD2 is a possible D gene (6 bases). CDR3 size: 16 residues. Germline V gene lookup returns CDR1 DFQATT and CDR2 SNEGSKA (reference sequence). Trimming pared 0 bases from V and 4 bases from J, leaving 16 bases between. The CDR3 bases are TGCAGTGCTAGAGATGGGATCCGGGAGTTGTACAATGAGCAGTTCTTC. Amino acid sequence: CSARDGIRELYNEQFF.

The V gene is TRBV18, the J gene TRBJ2-1; 7 bases map to TRBD2. CDR1 KGHSH and CDR2 LQKENI come from the germline V gene. V was pared by 3 bases and J by 10 bases, with 6 bases of the junction left unmatched. This CDR3 contains 13 residues. The CDR3 region has the DNA TGTGCCAGCTCACCCGAGAGCGGGAAAGAGCAGTTCTTC. This codes for CASSPESGKEQFF.

V and J are TRBV6-1 and TRBJ2-5, with D maybe TRBD2 (6 bases). The CDR3 length is 15 residues. The V end was cut by 6 bases, the J end by 2 bases, with 16 bases between. Germline CDR1 and CDR2: MNHNS and SASEGT. The CDR3 DNA sequence: TGTGCCAGCAGACTCCTGGGGGGTATTCAAGAGACCCAGTACTTC. It encodes CASRLLGGIQETQYF.

The chain couples TRBV27 to TRBJ2-7; perhaps TRBD1 as D (6 bases). This CDR3 comprises 11 residues. Germline V gene sequence: CDR1 MNHEY, CDR2 SMNVEV (reference sequence). V was shortened by 6 bases and J by 9 bases, with 12 bases between the two germline ends. Here the CDR3 DNA reads TGTGCCAGCAGCCAACAGGGACGGCAGTACTTC. It encodes CASSQQGRQYF.

CDR3 region: CSGEIQDRDEQYF. The CDR3 bases are TGCAGCGGGGAGATTCAGGATCGCGACGAGCAGTACTTC. The gene calls are TRBV20-1 and TRBJ2-7, with D possibly being TRBD2 (5 bases). The germline V gene encodes CDR1 DFQATT and CDR2 SNEGSKA (reference sequence). This CDR3 region has 13 residues.

The sample holds a few counts of this clonotype. The chain joins TRBV4-1 to TRBJ2-3; TRBD2 is a possible D gene (5 bases). The V gene's germline CDR1 is MGHRA and CDR2 YSYEKL. The CDR3 loop spans 16 amino acids. V dropped 1 base and J dropped 0 bases, with 11 bases sitting between them. CDR3 sequence reads: CASSQGSGSSTDTQYF. The CDR3 DNA reads TGCGCCAGCAGCCAAGGAAGCGGATCTAGCACAGATACGCAGTATTTT.

The V call is TRBV15, the J call TRBJ2-7; D uncertain. The CDR3 has 15 residues. V lost 0 bases and J lost 0, with 9 bases in between. Germline CDR1 is LNHNV and CDR2 is YYDKDF (reference sequence). The CDR3 nucleotides read TGTGCCACCAGCAGAGATCGGGTTAGCTCCTACGAGCAGTACTTC. Translating it yields CATSRDRVSSYEQYF.

This clonotype has ten or more counts. J is TRBJ2-7 and V is TRBV20-1; the match to TRBD2 covers 8 bases. V lost 2 bases, J lost 3 bases, and 6 bases stayed unmatched. Germline CDR1 and CDR2: DFQATT and SNEGSKA (reference sequence). The CDR3 is 14 amino acids. In nucleotides, the CDR3 is TGCAGTGCTAGATCAGCGGGAGAGGGCTACGAGCAGTACTTC. It yields the protein CSARSAGEGYEQYF.

This clonotype was counted only a few times. This sequence joins TRBV7-2 and TRBJ2-7; D possibly corresponds to TRBD2 (5 bases). V was trimmed by 1 base and J by 2 bases, leaving 15 bases between them. The CDR3 length is 16 residues. CDR1 SGHTA and CDR2 FQGNSA come from the germline V gene. CDR3 amino acids: CASSLGTAGVTYEQYF. CDR3 sequence (DNA): TGTGCCAGCAGCTTAGGTACGGCGGGTGTCACCTACGAGCAGTACTTC.

This clonotype has more than one count but fewer than ten. V gene TRBV7-2 combines with J gene TRBJ1-1; 11 nucleotides agree with TRBD1. The V gene's germline CDR1 is SGHTA and CDR2 FQGNSA. The CDR3 extends over 16 amino acids. V trimming: 2 bases; J trimming: 1 base; junction bases outside the gene matches: 3. CDR3 sequence reads: CASSLSGTGGNTEAFF. The CDR3 bases are TGTGCCAGCAGCTTATCAGGGACAGGGGGGAACACTGAAGCTTTCTTT. The whole variable domain, remainder taken from reference TRBV7-2 and TRBJ1-1, is GAGVSQSPSNKVTEKGKDVELRCDPISGHTALYWYRQSLGQGLEFLIYFQGNSAPDKSGLPSDRFSAERTGGSVSTLTIQRTQQEDSAVYLCASSLSGTGGNTEAFFGQGTRLTVV.

The sample holds many counts of this clonotype. The chain employs TRBV7-2 and TRBJ2-5; tentative D call: TRBD2 (5 bases). Deletions cut 2 bases from V and 2 bases from J, with 9 bases between. This CDR3 has 14 residues. Germline V gives CDR1 SGHTA, CDR2 FQGNSA. In nucleotides, the CDR3 is TGTGCCAGCAGCTTATCCAGCGGACAAGAGACCCAGTACTTC. Its protein product is CASSLSSGQETQYF. Full variable domain (missing parts from reference TRBV7-2 and TRBJ2-5): GAGVSQSPSNKVTEKGKDVELRCDPISGHTALYWYRQSLGQGLEFLIYFQGNSAPDKSGLPSDRFSAERTGGSVSTLTIQRTQQEDSAVYLCASSLSSGQETQYFGPGTRLLVL.

This clonotype has a handful of counts. The chain combines TRBV5-1 with TRBJ2-7; 12 bases agree with TRBD2. Per germline, CDR1 SGHRS and CDR2 YFSETQ. CDR3 length equals 14 residues. V shed 0 bases and J 12 bases; nucleotides not matched to a gene: 7. This CDR3 reads CASSLVLAGGPGYF. The CDR3 bases are TGCGCCAGCAGCTTGGTCCTAGCGGGAGGGCCGGGGTACTTC.